This TCR beta chain was observed in a study of blood T cell repertoires in COVID-19. Study-level information: Some COVID-19 samples were acute and others convalescent; all came from the United States, Italy and Spain. PBMCs, B-cell-depleted T cells, or T cells were the source of the cDNA or gDNA that made up the material.

The trim removed 0 bases at V and 4 bases at J, leaving 4 bases unmatched. CDR3 size: 16 residues. The V gene's germline CDR1 is SGHRS and CDR2 YFSETQ. In the original processing: Researchers report that nucleated cell counts were estimated from reference gene primer amplification. Only in-frame clones appear in the TCRdb table, and some are missing; sequencing was by immunoSEQ multiplex PCR. From that table come the V and J calls and clone size; the DNA was used to work out D and trimming. Found here are some 250,000 clones, more than 75% of them singletons; the top ten hold 9.5% to 15%. Input material: peripheral blood. The J gene is TRBJ2-3, the V gene TRBV5-1; TRBD2 aligns across 11 bases. The TCR comes from a woman aged 55-70 years with active or convalescent COVID-19. The DNA for the CDR3 is TGCGCCAGCAGCTTGGATAGCGGGGGGGCTGCAGATACGCAGTATTTT. As protein: CASSLDSGGAADTQYF. The whole variable domain, remainder taken from reference TRBV5-1 and TRBJ2-3, is KAGVTQTPRYLIKTRGQQVTLSCSPISGHRSVSWYQQTPGQGLQFLFEYFSETQRNKGNFPGRFSGRQFSNSRSEMNVSTLELGDSALYLCASSLDSGGAADTQYFGPGTRLTVL.